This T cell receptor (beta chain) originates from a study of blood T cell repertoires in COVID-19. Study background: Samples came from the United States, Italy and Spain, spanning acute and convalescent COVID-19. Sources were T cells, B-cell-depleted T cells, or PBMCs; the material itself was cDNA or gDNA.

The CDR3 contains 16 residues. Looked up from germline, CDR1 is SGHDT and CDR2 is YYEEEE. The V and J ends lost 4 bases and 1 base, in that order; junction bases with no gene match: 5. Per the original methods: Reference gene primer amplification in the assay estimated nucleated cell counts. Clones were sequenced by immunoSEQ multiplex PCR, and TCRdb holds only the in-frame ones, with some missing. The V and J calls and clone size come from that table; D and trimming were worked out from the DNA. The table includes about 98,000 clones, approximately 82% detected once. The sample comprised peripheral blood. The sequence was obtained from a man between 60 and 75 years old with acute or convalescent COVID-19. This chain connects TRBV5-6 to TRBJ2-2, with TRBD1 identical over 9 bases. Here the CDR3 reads CASSPGQGMNTGELFF. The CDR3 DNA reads TGTGCCAGCAGCCCGGGACAGGGTATGAACACCGGGGAGCTGTTTTTT.